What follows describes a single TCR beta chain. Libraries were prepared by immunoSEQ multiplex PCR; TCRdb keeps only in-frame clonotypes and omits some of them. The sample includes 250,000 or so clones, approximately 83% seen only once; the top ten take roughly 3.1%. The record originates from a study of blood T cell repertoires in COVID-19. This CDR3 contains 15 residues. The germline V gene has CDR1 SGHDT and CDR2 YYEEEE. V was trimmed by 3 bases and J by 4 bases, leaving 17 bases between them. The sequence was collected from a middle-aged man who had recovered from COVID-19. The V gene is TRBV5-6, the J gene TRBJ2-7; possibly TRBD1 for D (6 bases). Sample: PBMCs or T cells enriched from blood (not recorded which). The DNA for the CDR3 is TGTGCCAGCAGCTCCCGAGGCCCAGGGGAATACGAGCAGTACTTC. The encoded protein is CASSSRGPGEYEQYF.